This T cell receptor beta chain was obtained from a study of T cell changes during pregnancy in multiple sclerosis. Some clones are missing from TCRdb's copy, which holds only in-frame ones; the method was immunoSEQ multiplex PCR. Here the sample spans roughly 70,000 clones, approximately 92% being singletons. The germline gives CDR1 SGHRS, CDR2 YFSETQ. There are 15 residues in the CDR3. Trimming took 4 bases from V and 4 from J; bases not matched to a gene: 6. The clonotype was recovered from a female donor with multiple sclerosis, enrolled in a pregnancy study. The chain joins TRBV5-1 to TRBJ2-2, with TRBD1 identical over 8 bases. The sample in question was peripheral blood, obtained before pregnancy. CDR3 in DNA: TGCGCCAGCAGCCCTTCGGACAGGGCCACCGGGGAGCTGTTTTTT. It yields the protein CASSPSDRATGELFF.